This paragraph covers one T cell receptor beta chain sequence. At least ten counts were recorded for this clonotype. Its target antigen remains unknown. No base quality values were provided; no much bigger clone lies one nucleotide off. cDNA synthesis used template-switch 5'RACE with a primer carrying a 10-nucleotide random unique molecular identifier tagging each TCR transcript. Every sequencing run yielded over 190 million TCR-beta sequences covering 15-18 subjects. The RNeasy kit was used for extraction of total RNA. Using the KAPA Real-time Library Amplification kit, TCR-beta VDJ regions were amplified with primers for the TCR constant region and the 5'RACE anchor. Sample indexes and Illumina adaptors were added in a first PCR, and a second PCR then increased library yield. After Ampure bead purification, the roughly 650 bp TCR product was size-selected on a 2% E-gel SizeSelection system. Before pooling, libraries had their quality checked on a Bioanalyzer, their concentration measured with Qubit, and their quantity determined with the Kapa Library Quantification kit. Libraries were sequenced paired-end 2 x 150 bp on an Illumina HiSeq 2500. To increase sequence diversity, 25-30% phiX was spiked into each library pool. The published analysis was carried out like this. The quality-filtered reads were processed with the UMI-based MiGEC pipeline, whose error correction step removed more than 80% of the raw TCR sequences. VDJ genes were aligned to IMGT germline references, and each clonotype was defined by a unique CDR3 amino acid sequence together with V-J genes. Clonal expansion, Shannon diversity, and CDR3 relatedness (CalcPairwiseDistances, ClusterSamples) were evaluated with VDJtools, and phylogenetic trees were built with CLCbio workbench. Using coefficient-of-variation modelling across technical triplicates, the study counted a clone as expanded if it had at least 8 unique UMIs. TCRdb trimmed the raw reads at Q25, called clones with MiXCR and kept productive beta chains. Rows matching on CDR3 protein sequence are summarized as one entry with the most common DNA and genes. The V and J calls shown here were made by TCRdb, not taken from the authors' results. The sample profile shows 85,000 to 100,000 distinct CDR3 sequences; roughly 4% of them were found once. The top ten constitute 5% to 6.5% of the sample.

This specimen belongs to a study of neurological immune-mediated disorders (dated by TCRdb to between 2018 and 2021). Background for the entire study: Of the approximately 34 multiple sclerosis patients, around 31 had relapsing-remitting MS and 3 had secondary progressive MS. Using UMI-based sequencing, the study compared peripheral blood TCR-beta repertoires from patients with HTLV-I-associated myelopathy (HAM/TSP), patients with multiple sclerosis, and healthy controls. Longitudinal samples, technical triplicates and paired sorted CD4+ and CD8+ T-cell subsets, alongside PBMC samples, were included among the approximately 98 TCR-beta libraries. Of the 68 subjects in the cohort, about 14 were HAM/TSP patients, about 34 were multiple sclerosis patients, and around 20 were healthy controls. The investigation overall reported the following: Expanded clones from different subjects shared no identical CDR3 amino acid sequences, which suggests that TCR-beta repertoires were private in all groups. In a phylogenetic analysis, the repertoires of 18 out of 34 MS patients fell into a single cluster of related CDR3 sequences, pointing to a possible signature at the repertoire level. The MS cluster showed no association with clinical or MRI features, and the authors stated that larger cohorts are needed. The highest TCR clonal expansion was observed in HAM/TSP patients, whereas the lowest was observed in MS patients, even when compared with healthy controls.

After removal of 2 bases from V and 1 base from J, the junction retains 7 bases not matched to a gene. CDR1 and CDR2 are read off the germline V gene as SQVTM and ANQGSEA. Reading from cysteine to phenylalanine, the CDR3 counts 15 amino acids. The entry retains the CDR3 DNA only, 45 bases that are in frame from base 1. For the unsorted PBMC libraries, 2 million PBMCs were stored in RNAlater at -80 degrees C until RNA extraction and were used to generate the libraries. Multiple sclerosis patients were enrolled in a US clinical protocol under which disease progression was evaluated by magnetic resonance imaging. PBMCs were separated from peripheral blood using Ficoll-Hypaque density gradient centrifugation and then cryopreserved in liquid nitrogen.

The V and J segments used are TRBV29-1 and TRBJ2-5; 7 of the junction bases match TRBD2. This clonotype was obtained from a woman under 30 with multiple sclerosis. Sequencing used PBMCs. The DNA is TGCAGCGTTGAAAGCGGCCGGGGGGTCCAAGAGACCCAGTACTTC. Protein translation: CSVESGRGVQETQYF. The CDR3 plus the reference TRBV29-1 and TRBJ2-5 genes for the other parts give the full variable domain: SAVISQKPSRDICQRGTSLTIQCQVDSQVTMMFWYRQQPGQSLTLIATANQGSEATYESGFVIDKFPISRPNLTFSTLTVSNMSPEDSSIYLCSVESGRGVQETQYFGPGTRLLVL.